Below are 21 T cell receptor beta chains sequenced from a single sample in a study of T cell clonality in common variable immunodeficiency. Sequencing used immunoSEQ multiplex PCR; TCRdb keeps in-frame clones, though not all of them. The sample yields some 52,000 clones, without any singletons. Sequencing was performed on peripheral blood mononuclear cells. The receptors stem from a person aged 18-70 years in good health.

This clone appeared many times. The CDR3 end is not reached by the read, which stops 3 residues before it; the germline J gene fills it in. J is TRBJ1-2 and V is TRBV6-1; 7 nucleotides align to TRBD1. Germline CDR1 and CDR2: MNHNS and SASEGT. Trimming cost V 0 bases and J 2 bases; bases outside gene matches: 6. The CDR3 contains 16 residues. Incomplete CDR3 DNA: TGTGCCAGCAGTGAAGCGATGGGACAGACGAACTATGGC. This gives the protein CASSEAMGQTNYG. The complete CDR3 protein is CASSEAMGQTNYGYTF.

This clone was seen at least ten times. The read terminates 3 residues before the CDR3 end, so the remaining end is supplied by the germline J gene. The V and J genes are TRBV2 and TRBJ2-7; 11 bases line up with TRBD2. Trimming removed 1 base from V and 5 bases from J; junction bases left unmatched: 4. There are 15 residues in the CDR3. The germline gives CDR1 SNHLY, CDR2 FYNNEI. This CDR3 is CASSEGLAGSHEQYF. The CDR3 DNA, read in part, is TGTGCCAGCAGTGAAGGACTAGCGGGAAGCCACGAG.

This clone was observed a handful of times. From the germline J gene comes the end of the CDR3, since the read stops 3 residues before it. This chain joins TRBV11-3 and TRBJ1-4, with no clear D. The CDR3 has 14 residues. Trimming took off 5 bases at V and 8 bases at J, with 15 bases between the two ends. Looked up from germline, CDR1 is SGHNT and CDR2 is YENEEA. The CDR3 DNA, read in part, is TGTGCCAGCAGCCCCCCCGGGGAGGAGGAAAAA. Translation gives CASSPPGEEEK. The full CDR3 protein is CASSPPGEEEKLFF.

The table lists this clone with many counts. The CDR3 loop is CASSPGVIETQYF. The part of the CDR3 DNA that was read is TGTGCCAGCAGTCCCGGGGTCATCGAGACC. The chain is built from TRBV6-2 or TRBV6-3 and TRBJ2-5; D is possibly TRBD2 (5 bases). The DNA ends 3 residues before the CDR3 does, and the rest of the CDR3 is filled in from the germline J gene. There are 13 residues in the CDR3. V lost 5 bases to trimming and J lost 5 bases, with 12 bases between them. Germline values: CDR1 MNHEY, CDR2 SVGEGT.

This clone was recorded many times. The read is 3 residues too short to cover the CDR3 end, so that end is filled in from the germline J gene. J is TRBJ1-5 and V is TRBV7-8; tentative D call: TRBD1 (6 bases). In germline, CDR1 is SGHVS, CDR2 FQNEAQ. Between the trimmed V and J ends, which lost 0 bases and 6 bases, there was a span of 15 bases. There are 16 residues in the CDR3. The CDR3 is CASSLAHPGAGQPQHF. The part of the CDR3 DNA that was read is TGTGCCAGCAGCTTAGCGCATCCAGGGGCCGGTCAGCCC.

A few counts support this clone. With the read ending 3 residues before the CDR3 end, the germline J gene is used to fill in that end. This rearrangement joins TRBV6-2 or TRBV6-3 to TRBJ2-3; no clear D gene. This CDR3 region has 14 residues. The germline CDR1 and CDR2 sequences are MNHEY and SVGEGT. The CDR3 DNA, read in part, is TGTGCCAGCAGTTACTCGTTTAGACAAGAGACG. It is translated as CASSYSFRQET. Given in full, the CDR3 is CASSYSFRQETQYF.

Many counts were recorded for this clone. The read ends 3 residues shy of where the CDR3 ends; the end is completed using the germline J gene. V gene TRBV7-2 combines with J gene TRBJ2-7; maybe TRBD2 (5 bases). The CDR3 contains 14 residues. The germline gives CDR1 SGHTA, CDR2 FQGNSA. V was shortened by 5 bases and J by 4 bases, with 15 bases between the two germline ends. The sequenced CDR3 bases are TGTGCCAGCAGCCCTGGGCTAGCCAGATACGAG. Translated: CASSPGLARYE. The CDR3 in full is CASSPGLARYEQYF.

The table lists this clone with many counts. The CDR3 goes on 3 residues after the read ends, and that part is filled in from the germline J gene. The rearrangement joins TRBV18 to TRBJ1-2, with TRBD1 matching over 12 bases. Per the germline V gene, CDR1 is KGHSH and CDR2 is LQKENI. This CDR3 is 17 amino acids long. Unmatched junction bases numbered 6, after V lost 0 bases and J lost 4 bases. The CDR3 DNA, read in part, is TGTGCCAGCTCACCACCGACGGGACAGGGGGCGTTCTATGGC. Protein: CASSPPTGQGAFYG. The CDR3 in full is CASSPPTGQGAFYGYTF. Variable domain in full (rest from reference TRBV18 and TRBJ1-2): NAGVMQNPRHLVRRRGQEARLRCSPMKGHSHVYWYRQLPEEGLKFMVYLQKENIIDESGMPKERFSAEFPKEGPSILRIQQVVRGDSAAYFCASSPPTGQGAFYGYTFGSGTRLTVV.

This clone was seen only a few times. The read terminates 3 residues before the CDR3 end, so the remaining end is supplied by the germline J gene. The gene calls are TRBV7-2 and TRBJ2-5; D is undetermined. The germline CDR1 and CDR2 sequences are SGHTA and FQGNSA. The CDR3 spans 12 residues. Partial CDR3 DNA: TGTGCCAGCAGCCCCTCCACAGATACC. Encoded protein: CASSPSTDT. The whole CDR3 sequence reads CASSPSTDTQYF.

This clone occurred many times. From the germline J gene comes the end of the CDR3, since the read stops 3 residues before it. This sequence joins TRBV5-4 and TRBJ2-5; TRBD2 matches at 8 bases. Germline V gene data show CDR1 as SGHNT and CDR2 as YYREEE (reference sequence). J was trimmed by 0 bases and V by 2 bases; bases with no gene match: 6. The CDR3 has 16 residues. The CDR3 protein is CASSLGGRTYQETQYF. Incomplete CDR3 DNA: TGTGCCAGCAGCTTAGGCGGGAGGACGTACCAAGAGACC.

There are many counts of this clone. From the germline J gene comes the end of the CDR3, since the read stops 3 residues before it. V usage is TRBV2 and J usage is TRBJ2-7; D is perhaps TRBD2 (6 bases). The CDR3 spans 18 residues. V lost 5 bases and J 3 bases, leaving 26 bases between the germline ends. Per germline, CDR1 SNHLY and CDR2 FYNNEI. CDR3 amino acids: CASSSRLRLVGIDYEQYF. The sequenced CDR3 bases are TGTGCCAGCAGTAGCCGACTACGACTAGTCGGAATAGACTACGAG.

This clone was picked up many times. CDR3 protein: CSATRLERSTDTQYF. The DNA read from the CDR3 is TGCAGTGCGACAAGACTAGAACGTAGCACAGATACG. V is TRBV20-1 and J is TRBJ2-3, with a tentative D call TRBD2 (6 bases). From the germline J gene comes the end of the CDR3, since the read stops 3 residues before it. The CDR3 length is 15 residues. Germline V CDR1 and CDR2: DFQATT, SNEGSKA (reference sequence). V lost 6 bases to trimming and J lost 0 bases, with 16 bases between them.

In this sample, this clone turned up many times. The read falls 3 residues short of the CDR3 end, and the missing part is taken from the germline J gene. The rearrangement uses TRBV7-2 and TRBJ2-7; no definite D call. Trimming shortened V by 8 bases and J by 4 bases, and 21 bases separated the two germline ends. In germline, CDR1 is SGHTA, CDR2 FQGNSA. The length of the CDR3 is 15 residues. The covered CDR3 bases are TGTGCCAGCGTTTTTAGCCCCCGCTCTTCTTACGAG. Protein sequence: CASVFSPRSSYE. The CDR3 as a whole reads CASVFSPRSSYEQYF.

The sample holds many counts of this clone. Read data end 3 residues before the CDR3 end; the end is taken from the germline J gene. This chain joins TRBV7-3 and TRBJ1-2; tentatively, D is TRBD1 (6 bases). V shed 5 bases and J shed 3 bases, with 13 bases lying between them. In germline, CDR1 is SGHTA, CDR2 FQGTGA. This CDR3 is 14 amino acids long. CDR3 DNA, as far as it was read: TGTGCCAGCAGCCCCGTAGGGGGAGACTATGGC. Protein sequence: CASSPVGGDYG. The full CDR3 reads CASSPVGGDYGYTF.

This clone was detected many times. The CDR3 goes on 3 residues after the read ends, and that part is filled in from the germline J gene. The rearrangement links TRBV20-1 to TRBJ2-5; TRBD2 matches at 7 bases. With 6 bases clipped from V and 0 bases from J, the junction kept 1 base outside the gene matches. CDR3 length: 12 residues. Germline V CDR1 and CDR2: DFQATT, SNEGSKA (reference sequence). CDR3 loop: CSAGTNQETQYF. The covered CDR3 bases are TGCAGTGCCGGGACTAACCAAGAGACC.

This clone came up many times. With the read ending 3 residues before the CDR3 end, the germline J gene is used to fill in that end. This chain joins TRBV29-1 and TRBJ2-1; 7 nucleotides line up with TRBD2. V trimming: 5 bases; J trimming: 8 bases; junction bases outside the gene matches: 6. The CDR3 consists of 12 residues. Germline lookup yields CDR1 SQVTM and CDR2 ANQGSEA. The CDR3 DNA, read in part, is TGCAGCGTTCCGGCAGGGAGGGATGAG. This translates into CSVPAGRDE. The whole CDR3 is CSVPAGRDEQFF.

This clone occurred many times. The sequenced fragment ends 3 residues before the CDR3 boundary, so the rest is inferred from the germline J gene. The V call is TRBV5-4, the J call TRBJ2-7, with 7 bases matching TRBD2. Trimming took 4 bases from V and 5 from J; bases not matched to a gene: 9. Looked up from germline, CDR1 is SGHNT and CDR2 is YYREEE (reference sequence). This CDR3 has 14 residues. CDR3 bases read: TGTGCCAGCAGCCGATCTAGCGGTTCCGACGAG. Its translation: CASSRSSGSDE. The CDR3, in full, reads CASSRSSGSDEQYF.

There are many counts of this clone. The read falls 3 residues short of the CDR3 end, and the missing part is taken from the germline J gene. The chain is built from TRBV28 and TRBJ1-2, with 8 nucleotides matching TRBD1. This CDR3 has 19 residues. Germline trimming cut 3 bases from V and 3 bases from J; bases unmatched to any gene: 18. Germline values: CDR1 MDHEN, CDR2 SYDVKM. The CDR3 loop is CASSFLPRTGWNEDYGYTF. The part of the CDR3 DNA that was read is TGTGCCAGCAGTTTTCTACCGAGGACAGGGTGGAACGAGGACTATGGC.

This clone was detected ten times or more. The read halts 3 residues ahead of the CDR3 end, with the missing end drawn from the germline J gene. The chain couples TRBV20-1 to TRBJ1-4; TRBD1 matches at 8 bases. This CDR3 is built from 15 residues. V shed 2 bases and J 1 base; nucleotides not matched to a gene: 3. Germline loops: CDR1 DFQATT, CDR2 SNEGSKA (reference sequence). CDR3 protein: CSARNRGLTNEKLFF. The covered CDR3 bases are TGCAGTGCTAGAAACAGGGGGTTAACTAATGAAAAA.

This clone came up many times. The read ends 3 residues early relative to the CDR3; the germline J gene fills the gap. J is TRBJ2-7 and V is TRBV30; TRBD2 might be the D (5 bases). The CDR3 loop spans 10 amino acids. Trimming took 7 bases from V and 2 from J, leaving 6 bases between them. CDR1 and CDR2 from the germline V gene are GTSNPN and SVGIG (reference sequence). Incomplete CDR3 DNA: TGTGCCTCCGGGGCCTACGAG. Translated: CASGAYE. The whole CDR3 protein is CASGAYEQYF.

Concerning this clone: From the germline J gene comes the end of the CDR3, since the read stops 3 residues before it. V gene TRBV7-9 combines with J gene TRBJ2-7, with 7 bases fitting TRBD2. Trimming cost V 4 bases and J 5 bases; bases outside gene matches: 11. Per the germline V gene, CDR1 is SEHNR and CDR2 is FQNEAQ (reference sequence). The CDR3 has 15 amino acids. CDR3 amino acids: CASSSNGRENHEQYF. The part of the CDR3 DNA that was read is TGTGCCAGCAGCTCAAATGGGCGGGAGAACCACGAG.